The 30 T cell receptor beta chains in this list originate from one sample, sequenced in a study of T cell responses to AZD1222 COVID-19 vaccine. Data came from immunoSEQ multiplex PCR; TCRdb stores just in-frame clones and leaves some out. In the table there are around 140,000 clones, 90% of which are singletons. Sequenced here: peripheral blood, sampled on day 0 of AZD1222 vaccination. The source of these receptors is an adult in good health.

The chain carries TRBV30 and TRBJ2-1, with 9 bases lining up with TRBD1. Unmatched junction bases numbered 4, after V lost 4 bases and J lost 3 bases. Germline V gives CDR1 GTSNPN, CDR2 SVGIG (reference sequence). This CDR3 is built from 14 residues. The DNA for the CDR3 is TGTGCCTGGACACAGGGGGCAATCTACAATGAGCAGTTCTTC. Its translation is CAWTQGAIYNEQFF.

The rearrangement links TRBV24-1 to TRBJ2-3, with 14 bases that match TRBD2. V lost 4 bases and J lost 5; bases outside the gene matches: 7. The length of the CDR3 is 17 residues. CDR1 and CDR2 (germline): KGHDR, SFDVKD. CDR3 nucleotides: TGTGCCACCAGTGACAGTCAGACTAGCGGGAGGGGAGATACGCAGTATTTT. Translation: CATSDSQTSGRGDTQYF.

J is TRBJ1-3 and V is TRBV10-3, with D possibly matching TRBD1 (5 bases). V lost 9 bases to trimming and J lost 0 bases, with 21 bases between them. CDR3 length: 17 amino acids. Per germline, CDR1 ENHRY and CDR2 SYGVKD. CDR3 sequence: CAITQGAGTHSGNTIYF. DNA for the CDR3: TGTGCCATAACCCAGGGAGCAGGGACCCACTCTGGAAACACCATATATTTT.

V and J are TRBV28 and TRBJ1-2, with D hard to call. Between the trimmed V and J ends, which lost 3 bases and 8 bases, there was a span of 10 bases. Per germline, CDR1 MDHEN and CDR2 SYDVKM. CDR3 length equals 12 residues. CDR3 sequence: CASSFQVQGYTF. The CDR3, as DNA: TGTGCCAGCAGTTTCCAGGTACAAGGCTACACCTTC.

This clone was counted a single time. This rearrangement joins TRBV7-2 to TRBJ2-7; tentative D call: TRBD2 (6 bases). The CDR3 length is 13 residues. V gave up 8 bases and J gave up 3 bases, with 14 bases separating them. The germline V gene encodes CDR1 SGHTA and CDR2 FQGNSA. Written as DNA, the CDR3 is TGTGCCAGCTCGGACTTAGCGGTCTACGAGCAGTACTTC. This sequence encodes CASSDLAVYEQYF.

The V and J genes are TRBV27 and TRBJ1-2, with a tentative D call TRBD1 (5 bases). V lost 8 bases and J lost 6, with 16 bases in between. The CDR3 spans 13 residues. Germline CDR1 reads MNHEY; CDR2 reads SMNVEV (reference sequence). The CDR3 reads CASGSAGRNGYTF. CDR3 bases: TGTGCCAGCGGTTCCGCGGGACGAAATGGCTACACCTTC.

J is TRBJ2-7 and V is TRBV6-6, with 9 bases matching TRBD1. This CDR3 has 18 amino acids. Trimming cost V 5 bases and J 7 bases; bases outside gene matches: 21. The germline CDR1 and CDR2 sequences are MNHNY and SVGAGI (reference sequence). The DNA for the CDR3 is TGTGCCAGCAGTCAGCTGACAGGGGGGCTAGCGGAAATAAGGGAGCAGTACTTC. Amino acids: CASSQLTGGLAEIREQYF.

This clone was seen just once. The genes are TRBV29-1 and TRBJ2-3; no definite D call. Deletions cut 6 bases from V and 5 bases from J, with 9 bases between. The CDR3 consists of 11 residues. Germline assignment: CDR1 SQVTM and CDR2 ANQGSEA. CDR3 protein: CSVRIGDTQYF. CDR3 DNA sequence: TGCAGCGTGCGGATCGGAGATACGCAGTATTTT.

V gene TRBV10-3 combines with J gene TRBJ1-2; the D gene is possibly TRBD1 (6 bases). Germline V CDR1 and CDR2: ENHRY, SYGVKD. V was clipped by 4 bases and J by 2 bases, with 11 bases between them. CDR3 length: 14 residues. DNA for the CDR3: TGTGCCATCAGTGCGTTACAGGGAAACTATGGCTACACCTTC. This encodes CAISALQGNYGYTF.

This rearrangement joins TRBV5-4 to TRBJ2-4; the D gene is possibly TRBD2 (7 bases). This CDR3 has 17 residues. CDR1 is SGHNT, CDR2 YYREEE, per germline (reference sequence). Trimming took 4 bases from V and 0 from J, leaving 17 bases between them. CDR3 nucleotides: TGTGCCAGCAGCCCAAGGGGGGGAACCCTAGCCAAAAACATTCAGTACTTC. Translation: CASSPRGGTLAKNIQYF. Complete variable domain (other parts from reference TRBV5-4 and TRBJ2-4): ETGVTQSPTHLIKTRGQQVTLRCSSQSGHNTVSWYQQALGQGPQFIFQYYREEENGRGNFPPRFSGLQFPNYSSELNVNALELDDSALYLCASSPRGGTLAKNIQYFGAGTRLSVL.

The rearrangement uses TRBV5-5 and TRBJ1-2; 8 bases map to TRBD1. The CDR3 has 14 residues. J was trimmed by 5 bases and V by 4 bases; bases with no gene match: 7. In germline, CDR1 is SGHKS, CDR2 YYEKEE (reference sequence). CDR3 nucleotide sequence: TGTGCCAGCAGCCTTGGACAGGGAAGATATGGCTACACCTTC. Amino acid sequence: CASSLGQGRYGYTF.

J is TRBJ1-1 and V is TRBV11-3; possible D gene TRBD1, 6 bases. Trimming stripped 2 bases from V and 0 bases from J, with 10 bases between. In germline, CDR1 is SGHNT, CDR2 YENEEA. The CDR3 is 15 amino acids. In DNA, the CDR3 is TGTGCCAGCAGCTTACAGGGGAATATGAACACTGAAGCTTTCTTT. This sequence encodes CASSLQGNMNTEAFF.

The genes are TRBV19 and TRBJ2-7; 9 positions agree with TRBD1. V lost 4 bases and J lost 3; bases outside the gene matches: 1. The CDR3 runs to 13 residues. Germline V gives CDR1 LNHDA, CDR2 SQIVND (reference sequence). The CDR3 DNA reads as TGTGCCAGTAGTACGGGACAGGGCTACGAGCAGTACTTC. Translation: CASSTGQGYEQYF.

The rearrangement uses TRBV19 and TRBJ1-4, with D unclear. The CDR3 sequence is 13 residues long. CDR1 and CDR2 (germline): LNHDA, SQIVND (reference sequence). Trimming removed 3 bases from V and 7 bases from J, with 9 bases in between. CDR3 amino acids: CASSIGFGEKLFF. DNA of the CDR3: TGTGCCAGTAGTATTGGGTTCGGTGAAAAACTGTTTTTT.

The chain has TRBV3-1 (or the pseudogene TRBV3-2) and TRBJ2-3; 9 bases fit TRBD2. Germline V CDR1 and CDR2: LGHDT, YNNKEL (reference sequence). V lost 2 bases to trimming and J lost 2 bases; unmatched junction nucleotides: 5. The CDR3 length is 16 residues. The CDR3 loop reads CASSQILAGFTDTQYF. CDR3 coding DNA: TGTGCCAGCAGCCAAATCCTAGCGGGGTTCACAGATACGCAGTATTTT.

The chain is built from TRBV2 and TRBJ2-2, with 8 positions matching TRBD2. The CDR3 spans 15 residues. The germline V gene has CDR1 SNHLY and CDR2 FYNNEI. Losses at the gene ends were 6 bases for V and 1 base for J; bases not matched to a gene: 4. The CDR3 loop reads CASRRGLGNTGELFF. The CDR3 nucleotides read TGTGCCAGCAGGCGGGGACTAGGGAACACCGGGGAGCTGTTTTTT.

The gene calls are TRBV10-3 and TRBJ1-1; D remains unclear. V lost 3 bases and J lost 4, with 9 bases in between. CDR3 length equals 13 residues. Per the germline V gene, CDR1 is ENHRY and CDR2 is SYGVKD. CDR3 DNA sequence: TGTGCCATCAGTGACGGCAGAGGCACTGAAGCTTTCTTT. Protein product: CAISDGRGTEAFF.

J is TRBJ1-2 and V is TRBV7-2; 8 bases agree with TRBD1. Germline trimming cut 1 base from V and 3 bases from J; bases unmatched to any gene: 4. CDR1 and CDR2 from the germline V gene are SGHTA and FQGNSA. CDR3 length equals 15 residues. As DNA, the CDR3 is TGTGCCAGCAGCTTAGTATCAGGGGGCGACTATGGCTACACCTTC. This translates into CASSLVSGGDYGYTF.

CDR3 nucleotide sequence: TGTGCCAGCTCACCACAGGGAGGTAATTCACCCCTCCACTTT. Encoded protein: CASSPQGGNSPLHF. The chain has TRBV18 and TRBJ1-6; D remains ambiguous. The CDR3 has 14 amino acids. V was pared by 1 base and J by 6 bases, with 7 bases between. CDR1 and CDR2 (germline): KGHSH, LQKENI.

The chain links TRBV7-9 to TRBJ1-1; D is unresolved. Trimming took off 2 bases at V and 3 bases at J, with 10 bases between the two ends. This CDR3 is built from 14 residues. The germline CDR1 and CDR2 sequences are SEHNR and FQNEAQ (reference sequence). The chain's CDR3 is CASSLKTRDTEAFF. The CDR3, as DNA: TGTGCCAGCAGCTTAAAAACGAGGGACACTGAAGCTTTCTTT.

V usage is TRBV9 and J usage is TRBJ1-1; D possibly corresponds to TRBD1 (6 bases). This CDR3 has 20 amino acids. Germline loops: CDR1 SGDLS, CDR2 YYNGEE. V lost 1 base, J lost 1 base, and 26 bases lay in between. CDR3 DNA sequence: TGTGCCAGCAGCGTATCTCCTTCGGTAAGCGGGGGCACCTCGAACACTGAAGCTTTCTTT. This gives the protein CASSVSPSVSGGTSNTEAFF.

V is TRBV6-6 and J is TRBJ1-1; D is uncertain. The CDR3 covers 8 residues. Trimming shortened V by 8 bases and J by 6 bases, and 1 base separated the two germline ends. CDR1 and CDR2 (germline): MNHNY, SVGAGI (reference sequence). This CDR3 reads CASSEAFF. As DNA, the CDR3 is TGTGCCAGCTCTGAAGCTTTCTTT.

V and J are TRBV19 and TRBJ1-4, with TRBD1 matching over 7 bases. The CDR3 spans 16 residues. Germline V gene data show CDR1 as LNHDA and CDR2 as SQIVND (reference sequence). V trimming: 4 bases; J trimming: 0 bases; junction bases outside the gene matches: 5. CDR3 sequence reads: CASSTVGTATNEKLFF. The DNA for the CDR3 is TGTGCCAGTAGTACCGTCGGGACAGCAACTAATGAAAAACTGTTTTTT.

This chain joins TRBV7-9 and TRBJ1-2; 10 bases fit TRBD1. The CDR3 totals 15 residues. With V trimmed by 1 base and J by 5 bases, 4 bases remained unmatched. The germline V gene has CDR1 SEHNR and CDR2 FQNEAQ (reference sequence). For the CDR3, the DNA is TGTGCCAGCAGCTTAGACGGGACAGGGGCTTATGGCTACACCTTC. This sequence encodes CASSLDGTGAYGYTF.

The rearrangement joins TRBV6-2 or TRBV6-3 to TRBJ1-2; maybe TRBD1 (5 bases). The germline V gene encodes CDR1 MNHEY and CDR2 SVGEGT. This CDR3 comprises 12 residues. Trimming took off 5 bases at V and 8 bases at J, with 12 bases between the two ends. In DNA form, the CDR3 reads TGTGCCAGCAGTAGGGGCTCTTGGGGCTACACCTTC. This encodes CASSRGSWGYTF.

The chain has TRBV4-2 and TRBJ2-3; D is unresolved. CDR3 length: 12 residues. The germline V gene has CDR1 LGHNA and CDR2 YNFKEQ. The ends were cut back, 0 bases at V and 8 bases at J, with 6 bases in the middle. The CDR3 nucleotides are TGTGCCAGCAGCCAAGAGCTGTCTACGCAGTATTTT. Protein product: CASSQELSTQYF.

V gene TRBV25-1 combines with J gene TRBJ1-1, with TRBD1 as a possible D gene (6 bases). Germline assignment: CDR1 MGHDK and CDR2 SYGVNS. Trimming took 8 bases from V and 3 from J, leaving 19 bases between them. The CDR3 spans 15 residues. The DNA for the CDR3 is TGTGCCAGCGATGCGGGGGGGCCCCCTGACACTGAAGCTTTCTTT. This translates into CASDAGGPPDTEAFF.

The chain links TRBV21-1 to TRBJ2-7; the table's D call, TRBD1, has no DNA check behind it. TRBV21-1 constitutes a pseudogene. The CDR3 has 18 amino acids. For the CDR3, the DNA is TGTGCCAGCAGCAAAGTAGGCAGGGGGCGCGATTATCCCTACGAGCAGTACTTC. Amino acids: CASSKVGRGRDYPYEQYF.

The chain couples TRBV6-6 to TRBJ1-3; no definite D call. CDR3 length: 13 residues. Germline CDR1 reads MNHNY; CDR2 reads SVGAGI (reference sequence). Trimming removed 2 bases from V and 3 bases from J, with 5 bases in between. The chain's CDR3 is CASSYGRGNTIYF. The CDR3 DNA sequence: TGTGCCAGCAGTTACGGGCGTGGAAACACCATATATTTT.

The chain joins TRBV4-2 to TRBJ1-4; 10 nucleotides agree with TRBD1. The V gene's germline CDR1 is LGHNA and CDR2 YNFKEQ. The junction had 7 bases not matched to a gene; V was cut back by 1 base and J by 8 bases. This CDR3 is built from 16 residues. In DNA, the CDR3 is TGTGCCAGCAGCCAAGCCCGGGACAGGGGAAGGGAAAAACTGTTTTTT. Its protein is CASSQARDRGREKLFF.